In this sample, the clone carrying this T cell receptor beta chain turned up many times. This sample was included in a study of tumor-infiltrating lymphocytes in primary liver carcinoma. Background on the study: Between about 4 and 10 cm across, the tumors were all of stage T1-T3 N0M0.

A constant-region primer primed TCR beta cDNA synthesis from 400 to 550 ng of total RNA. Three nested multiplex PCR rounds of slightly modified ARM-PCR generated TCR beta libraries. Two initial PCR rounds of around 10 cycles each paired TRBV1-TRBV30 forward primers with a C-beta reverse primer. TCRdb itself ran the multiplex PCR reads through MiXCR, one entry per CDR3 protein. Of 300,000 to 400,000 distinct CDR3 sequences in the sample, almost 65% were seen once. Unsorted whole blood yielded the blood RNA, and germline DNA was also extracted. Chronic HBV infection, untreated so far, was present in the patients. The CDR3 is made up of 16 amino acids. With V trimmed by 0 bases and J by 3 bases, 0 bases remained unmatched. CDR1 LGHNA and CDR2 YNFKEQ come from the germline V gene.

This clonotype originated in a man aged 35 to 55 with primary liver carcinoma and hepatitis B virus infection. Sequenced material: peripheral blood. The V gene is TRBV4-2, the J gene TRBJ2-5; TRBD2 matches at 14 bases. Here the CDR3 reads CASSQEGLAGEETQYF. The DNA for the CDR3 is TGTGCCAGCAGCCAAGAGGGACTAGCGGGAGAAGAGACCCAGTACTTC.